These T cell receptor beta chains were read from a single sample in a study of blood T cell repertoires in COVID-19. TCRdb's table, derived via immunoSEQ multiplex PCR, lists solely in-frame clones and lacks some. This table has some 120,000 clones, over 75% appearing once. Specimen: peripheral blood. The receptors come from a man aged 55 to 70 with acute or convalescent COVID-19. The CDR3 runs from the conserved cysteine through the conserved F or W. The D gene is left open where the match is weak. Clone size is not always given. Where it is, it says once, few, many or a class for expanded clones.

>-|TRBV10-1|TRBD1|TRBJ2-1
TGCGCCAGCAGCCGGACAGGCCCCTACAATGAGCAGTTCTTC
CASSRTGPYNEQFF
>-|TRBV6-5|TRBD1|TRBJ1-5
TGTGCCAGCAGAACGGGACAGGGCAATCAGCCCCAGCATTTT
CASRTGQGNQPQHF
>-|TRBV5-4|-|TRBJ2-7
TGTGCCAGCAGCCCGGGGGACCGATCCTACGAGCAGTACTTC
CASSPGDRSYEQYF
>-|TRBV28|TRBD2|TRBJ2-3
TGTGCCAGCAGTTTGGGGGGGGCAGATACGCAGTATTTT
CASSLGGADTQYF
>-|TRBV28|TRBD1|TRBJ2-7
TGTGCCAGCAGTTATCGCACAGGGGCCGAGCAGTACTTC
CASSYRTGAEQYF
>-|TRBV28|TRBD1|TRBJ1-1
TGTGCCAGCAGATATCACACAGGGGAGAGCACTGAAGCTTTCTTT
CASRYHTGESTEAFF
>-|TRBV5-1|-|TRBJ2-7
TGCGCCAGCAGCTTGGGGGGGAGGCTAGCGTCCAACGAGCAGTACTTC
CASSLGGRLASNEQYF
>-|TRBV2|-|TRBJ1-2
TGTGCCAGCAGTGTTGCAGGCAACTATGGCTACACCTTC
CASSVAGNYGYTF
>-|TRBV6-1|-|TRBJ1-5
TGTGCCAGCAGTGAATCGGGGGTGCGGTGGAATCAGCCCCAGCATTTT
CASSESGVRWNQPQHF
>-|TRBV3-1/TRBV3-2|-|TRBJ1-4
TGTGCCAGCAGCCAAGATCACTCGTTTAATGAAAAACTGTTTTTT
CASSQDHSFNEKLFF
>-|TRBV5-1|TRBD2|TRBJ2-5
TGCGCCAGCAGCTTGGCCTCAGCGGGAGTGGGAGAGACCCAGTACTTC
CASSLASAGVGETQYF
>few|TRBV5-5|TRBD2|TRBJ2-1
TGTGCCAGCAGCTACGGACTAGCGGGGTACAATGAGCAGTTCTTC
CASSYGLAGYNEQFF
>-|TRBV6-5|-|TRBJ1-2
TGTGCCAGCAGTTTACAGCCTAACTATGGCTACACCTTC
CASSLQPNYGYTF
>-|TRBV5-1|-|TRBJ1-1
TGCGCCAGCAGCTTGGCAGGATGGAACACTGAAGCTTTCTTT
CASSLAGWNTEAFF
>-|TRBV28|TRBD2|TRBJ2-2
TGTGCCAGCAGTTTAAGCGGGAGCCCCGGGGAGCTGTTTTTT
CASSLSGSPGELFF
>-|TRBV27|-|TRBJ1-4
TGTGCCAGCAGGGAGGGACGGCGGTCTAATGAAAAACTGTTTTTT
CASREGRRSNEKLFF
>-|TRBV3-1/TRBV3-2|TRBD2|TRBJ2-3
TGTGCCAGCAGCCAAGAACAAGCGGGGGGTGGTACGCAGTATTTT
CASSQEQAGGGTQYF
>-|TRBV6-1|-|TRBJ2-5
TGTGCCAGCAGTGAATCCGGGGGTGGGCAAGAGACCCAGTACTTC
CASSESGGGQETQYF
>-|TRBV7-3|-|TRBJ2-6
TGTGCCAGCAGCTTAAGGGCAGGACAGAACGTCCTGACTTTC
CASSLRAGQNVLTF
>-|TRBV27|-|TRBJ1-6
TGTGCCAGCAGTTTAAATCCTCAGCGTTCACCCCTCCACTTT
CASSLNPQRSPLHF
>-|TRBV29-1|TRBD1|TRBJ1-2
TGCAGCGTACTCAGACAGGGGCAGGTTTCAATAGGTGGCTACACCTTC
CSVLRQGQVSIGGYTF
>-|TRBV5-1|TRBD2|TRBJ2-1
TGCGCCAGCAGCTTGGTAGCGGGGAGTGGGGGTGAGCAGTTCTTC
CASSLVAGSGGEQFF
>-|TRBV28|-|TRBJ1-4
TGTGCCAGCACCCGACAGCTTAATGAAAAACTGTTTTTT
CASTRQLNEKLFF
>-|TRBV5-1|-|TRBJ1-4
TGCGCCAGCAGCTTGGCGAGTGCGGAGGAGGGGCTGTTTTTT
CASSLASAEEGLFF